This entry features one T cell receptor beta chain sequence. The antigen is not known. Individually, cDNA molecules had unique molecular identifiers attached to them. MiXCR was run by TCRdb on the 5' RACE reads, yielding one entry per CDR3 protein. The table includes about 60,000 distinct CDR3 sequences, more than 9% detected once. The sample belongs to a study of early T cells in non-severe SARS-CoV-2 infection. About the study: Chains from this unsorted whole-blood bulk RNA could not be paired. Overall study results and limits: Lookups in VDJdb leaned toward anti-spike CD8 responses and missed private and CD4 specificities.

The trim removed 0 bases at V and 3 bases at J, leaving 7 bases unmatched. The CDR3 length is 16 residues. From germline, CDR1 is SGHRS and CDR2 YFSETQ. The source of this sequence is an adult who was a healthcare worker with PCR-confirmed SARS-CoV-2 infection or an uninfected control (not recorded which). The chain carries TRBV5-1 and TRBJ1-2; 8 bases match TRBD1. Material for sequencing was whole blood. CDR3 in DNA: TGCGCCAGCAGCTTGGCCCCGGACAGGGCGGACTATGGCTACACCTTC. Amino acids: CASSLAPDRADYGYTF. The full variable domain, completed using reference TRBV5-1 and TRBJ1-2, is KAGVTQTPRYLIKTRGQQVTLSCSPISGHRSVSWYQQTPGQGLQFLFEYFSETQRNKGNFPGRFSGRQFSNSRSEMNVSTLELGDSALYLCASSLAPDRADYGYTFGSGTRLTVV.